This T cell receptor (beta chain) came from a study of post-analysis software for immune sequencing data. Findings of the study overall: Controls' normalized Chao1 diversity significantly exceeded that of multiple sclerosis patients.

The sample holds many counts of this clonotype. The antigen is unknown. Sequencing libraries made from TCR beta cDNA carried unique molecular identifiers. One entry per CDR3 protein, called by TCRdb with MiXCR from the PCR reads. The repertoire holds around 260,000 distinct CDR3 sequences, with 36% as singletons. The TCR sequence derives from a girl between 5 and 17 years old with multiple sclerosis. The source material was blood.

CDR3 region: CSARAGLERAADTQYF. The CDR3 DNA reads TGCAGTGCTAGAGCCGGGTTAGAGAGAGCGGCAGATACGCAGTATTTT. The chain couples TRBV20-1 to TRBJ2-3, with D tentatively TRBD2 (5 bases). V lost 1 base to trimming and J lost 4 bases, with 18 bases between them. The germline V gene encodes CDR1 DFQATT and CDR2 SNEGSKA (reference sequence). The CDR3 has 16 amino acids.